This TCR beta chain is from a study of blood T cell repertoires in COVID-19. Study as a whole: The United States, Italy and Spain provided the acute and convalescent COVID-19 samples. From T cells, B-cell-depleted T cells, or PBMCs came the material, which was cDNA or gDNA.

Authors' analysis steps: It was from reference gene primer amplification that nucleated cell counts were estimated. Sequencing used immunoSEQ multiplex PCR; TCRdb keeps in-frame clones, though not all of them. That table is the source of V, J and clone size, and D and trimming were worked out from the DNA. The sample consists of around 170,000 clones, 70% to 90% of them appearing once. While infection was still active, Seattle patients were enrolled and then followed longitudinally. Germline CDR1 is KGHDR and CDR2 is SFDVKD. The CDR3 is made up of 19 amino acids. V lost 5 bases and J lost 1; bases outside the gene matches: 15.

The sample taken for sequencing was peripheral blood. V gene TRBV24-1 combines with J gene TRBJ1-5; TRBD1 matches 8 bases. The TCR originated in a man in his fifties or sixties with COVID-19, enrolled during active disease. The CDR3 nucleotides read TGTGCCACCAGTGGCCCAGGGGGCGCGGAATCGATAAGCAATCAGCCCCAGCATTTT. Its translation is CATSGPGGAESISNQPQHF.